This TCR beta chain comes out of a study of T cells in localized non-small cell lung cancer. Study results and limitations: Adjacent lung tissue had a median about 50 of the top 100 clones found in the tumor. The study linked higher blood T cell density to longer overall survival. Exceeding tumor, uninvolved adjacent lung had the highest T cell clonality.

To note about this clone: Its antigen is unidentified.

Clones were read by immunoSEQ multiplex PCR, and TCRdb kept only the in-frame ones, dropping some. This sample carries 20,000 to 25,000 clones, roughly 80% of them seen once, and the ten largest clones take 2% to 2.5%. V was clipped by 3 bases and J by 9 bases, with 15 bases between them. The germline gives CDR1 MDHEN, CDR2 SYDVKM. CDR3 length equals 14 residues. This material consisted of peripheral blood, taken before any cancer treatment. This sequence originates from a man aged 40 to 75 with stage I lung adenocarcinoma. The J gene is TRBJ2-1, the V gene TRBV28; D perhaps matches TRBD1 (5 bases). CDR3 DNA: TGTGCCAGCAGTTTGGCGCAGGGATATGGTGAGCAGTTCTTC. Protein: CASSLAQGYGEQFF.